A selection of T cell receptor beta chains follows, all from one sample in a study of OX40 agonist ivuxolimab in advanced cancers. Data came from immunoSEQ multiplex PCR; TCRdb stores just in-frame clones and leaves some out. The sample carries about 85,000 clones, about 86% recorded once. Sequences were derived from CD4+ or CD8+ T cells sorted from blood, sampled in a trial of the OX40 agonist ivuxolimab. The receptors come from an adult with an advanced solid tumor such as melanoma, head and neck, liver or kidney cancer. Each CDR3 is given with its conserved first and last residue. Fields, in order: D gene, V gene, J gene, CDR3 protein, CDR3 DNA. The D gene is left open where the match is weak.

>-|TRBV19|TRBJ2-1
CASSSQGGDLLSSYNEQFF
TGTGCCAGTAGCTCCCAGGGGGGGGACCTCCTCAGCTCCTACAATGAGCAGTTCTTC
>TRBD1|TRBV6-6|TRBJ1-4
CASSYPLTGGGEKLFF
TGTGCCAGCAGTTACCCACTGACAGGGGGCGGTGAAAAACTGTTTTTT
>-|TRBV11-2|TRBJ1-1
CASSLNLNTEAFF
TGTGCCAGCAGCTTAAACCTGAACACTGAAGCTTTCTTT
>TRBD2|TRBV7-2|TRBJ2-1
CASTKSGGARNEQFF
TGTGCCAGCACGAAGAGCGGGGGGGCCCGGAATGAGCAGTTCTTC
>-|TRBV2|TRBJ2-3
CASSETPSTDTQYF
TGTGCCAGCAGTGAAACTCCTAGCACAGATACGCAGTATTTT
>-|TRBV2|TRBJ2-3
CASSSIMNTQYF
TGTGCCAGCAGTTCAATCATGAATACGCAGTATTTT
>-|TRBV10-3|TRBJ1-3
CAISEKRSGNTIYF
TGTGCCATCAGTGAGAAGCGCTCTGGAAACACCATATATTTT
>-|TRBV5-1|TRBJ2-3
CASSLWTDRDTQYF
TGCGCCAGCAGCCTATGGACAGATCGAGATACGCAGTATTTT
>TRBD1|TRBV29-1|TRBJ1-1
CSVKKQGSTEAFF
TGCAGCGTCAAAAAACAGGGGAGCACTGAAGCTTTCTTT
>-|TRBV5-4|TRBJ2-5
CASSFQGVQETQYF
TGTGCCAGCAGCTTTCAGGGCGTCCAAGAGACCCAGTACTTC
>TRBD1|TRBV6-5|TRBJ2-7
CASRLKQGTSYEQYF
TGTGCCAGCAGACTTAAACAGGGGACCAGCTACGAGCAGTACTTC
>-|TRBV7-9|TRBJ2-1
CASSIRDGIPEQFF
TGTGCCAGCAGCATCCGGGACGGTATTCCTGAGCAGTTCTTC
>-|TRBV4-1|TRBJ2-3
CASSQAGRVGQGNTQYF
TGCGCCAGCAGCCAAGCGGGGAGAGTGGGCCAAGGAAATACGCAGTATTTT